Each of the 28 T cell receptor beta chains below was sequenced from the same sample in a study of radiation and T cells in renal cell carcinoma. Time point reported: blood 2 weeks post-SBRT. The treatment here: 15 Gy SBRT to primary tumor, nephrectomy 4 weeks later. Method: immunoSEQ multiplex PCR; TCRdb's copy keeps in-frame clones and lacks some. The sample has some 72,000 clones, 82% seen once. Specimen: blood, collected from a patient whose treatment included radiotherapy and nephrectomy. Receptor source: a man in his sixties with renal cell carcinoma.

The gene calls are TRBV7-3 and TRBJ2-3; 8 bases are shared with TRBD2. In germline, CDR1 is SGHTA, CDR2 FQGTGA. The CDR3 has 15 amino acids. V trimming: 11 bases; J trimming: 1 base; junction bases outside the gene matches: 11. The CDR3 nucleotides read TGTGCCTCCCCCGGGACTAGTCAGGGCACAGATACGCAGTATTTT. It yields the protein CASPGTSQGTDTQYF.

This chain links TRBV10-3 with TRBJ2-2; D not certain. The CDR3 loop spans 12 amino acids. CDR1 and CDR2 (germline): ENHRY, SYGVKD. Trimming left V 6 bases short and J 2 bases short, with 4 bases between. In nucleotides, the CDR3 is TGTGCCATCAGCCAAAACACCGGGGAGCTGTTTTTT. It yields the protein CAISQNTGELFF.

The gene calls are TRBV2 and TRBJ2-7; 9 bases map to TRBD2. The CDR3 is 16 residues long. Germline values: CDR1 SNHLY, CDR2 FYNNEI. Germline trimming cut 1 base from V and 4 bases from J; bases unmatched to any gene: 8. The CDR3 reads CASSEGGGGSYYEQYF. Here the CDR3 DNA reads TGTGCCAGCAGTGAAGGCGGGGGGGGCAGCTATTACGAGCAGTACTTC.

This clone was picked up a small number of times. CDR3 sequence: CASSQGYGDGNQPQHF. The CDR3 DNA reads TGCGCCAGCAGCCAAGGGTACGGGGACGGCAATCAGCCCCAGCATTTT. The chain is built from TRBV4-3 and TRBJ1-5; TRBD1 is a possible D gene (5 bases). The germline V gene encodes CDR1 LGHNA and CDR2 YSLEER. V was trimmed by 1 base and J by 2 bases, leaving 12 bases between them. CDR3 length equals 16 residues.

The J gene is TRBJ1-2, the V gene TRBV27, with D perhaps TRBD1 (5 bases). This CDR3 is 13 amino acids long. The germline V gene encodes CDR1 MNHEY and CDR2 SMNVEV (reference sequence). V dropped 5 bases and J dropped 4 bases, with 11 bases sitting between them. The chain's CDR3 is CASSPRAGYGYTF. The CDR3 DNA sequence: TGTGCCAGCAGTCCCAGGGCGGGCTATGGCTACACCTTC.

This clone was counted a single time. The rearrangement joins TRBV4-3 to TRBJ1-5; D perhaps matches TRBD1 (6 bases). This CDR3 is built from 15 residues. CDR1 LGHNA and CDR2 YSLEER come from the germline V gene. V gave up 2 bases and J gave up 4 bases, with 12 bases separating them. The CDR3 DNA reads as TGCGCCAGCAGCCAATCGTCGACAGGTAATCAGCCCCAGCATTTT. This sequence encodes CASSQSSTGNQPQHF.

The genes are TRBV15 and TRBJ2-3; 7 bases map to TRBD2. This CDR3 spans 15 amino acids. Trimming took 0 bases from V and 7 from J; bases not matched to a gene: 7. Germline V gene data show CDR1 as LNHNV and CDR2 as YYDKDF (reference sequence). CDR3 region: CATSRDSRGSNTQYF. CDR3 sequence (DNA): TGTGCCACCAGCAGAGATTCACGCGGGAGCAATACGCAGTATTTT.

V gene TRBV6-1 combines with J gene TRBJ2-7; possibly TRBD1 for D (6 bases). The CDR3 runs to 17 residues. Deletions cut 0 bases from V and 2 bases from J, with 17 bases between. CDR1 MNHNS and CDR2 SASEGT come from the germline V gene. The CDR3 DNA reads TGTGCCAGCAGTGAAGCCCCCTTGACAGGCCGTACCTACGAGCAGTACTTC. It codes for CASSEAPLTGRTYEQYF.

The chain has TRBV19 and TRBJ2-2; TRBD2 matches 7 bases. The germline V gene encodes CDR1 LNHDA and CDR2 SQIVND (reference sequence). Trimming took 5 bases from V and 7 from J; bases not matched to a gene: 4. The CDR3 has 13 residues. The CDR3 bases are TGTGCCAGTAGTGGGGGGGTAGGCGGGGAGCTGTTTTTT. It specifies CASSGGVGGELFF.

This rearrangement joins TRBV7-9 to TRBJ1-2; no firm D call. In germline, CDR1 is SEHNR, CDR2 FQNEAQ (reference sequence). The CDR3 has 16 amino acids. With 1 base removed from V and 8 bases from J, the gap between germline ends came to 20 bases. CDR3 coding DNA: TGTGCCAGCAGCTTAGGGCGAGCAACGGTAGTGGAGGGCTACACCTTC. Translating gives CASSLGRATVVEGYTF.

J is TRBJ2-3 and V is TRBV6-5; no clear D gene. The CDR3 sequence is 11 residues long. Germline V gene lookup returns CDR1 MNHEY and CDR2 SVGAGI. Between the trimmed V and J ends, which lost 6 bases and 5 bases, there was a span of 6 bases. CDR3 sequence: CASRDGDTQYF. CDR3 coding DNA: TGTGCCAGCAGAGATGGAGATACGCAGTATTTT.

Written as DNA, the CDR3 is TGCGCCAGCAGCTTGGTCCACTCATCAGGGGGCGCGCAAGAGACCCAGTACTTC. It encodes CASSLVHSSGGAQETQYF. This chain joins TRBV5-1 and TRBJ2-5; 8 bases align to TRBD1. The V segment lost 0 bases and the J segment 2 bases; nucleotides outside the gene matches: 12. The CDR3 extends over 18 amino acids. Looked up from germline, CDR1 is SGHRS and CDR2 is YFSETQ. Supplemented by reference TRBV5-1 and TRBJ2-5, the full variable domain reads KAGVTQTPRYLIKTRGQQVTLSCSPISGHRSVSWYQQTPGQGLQFLFEYFSETQRNKGNFPGRFSGRQFSNSRSEMNVSTLELGDSALYLCASSLVHSSGGAQETQYFGPGTRLLVL.

The sample holds one count of this clone. One end of the junction does not line up with germline, which may come from a read error. The V call is TRBV28, the J call TRBJ2-5, with 7 bases that match TRBD1. CDR3 length: 12 residues. Germline V gene sequence: CDR1 MDHEN, CDR2 SYDVKM. The CDR3 sequence: CASSSPGTAFDF. The CDR3 region has the DNA TGTGCCAGCAGTTCCCCCGGGACAGCATTCGACTTC.

In nucleotides, the CDR3 is TGTGCCAGCAGTTTATACCTCAGGGGCAGCTCCTACGAGCAGTACTTC. As protein: CASSLYLRGSSYEQYF. J is TRBJ2-7 and V is TRBV27; D is possibly TRBD1 (6 bases). The CDR3 extends over 16 amino acids. Germline CDR1 MNHEY, CDR2 SMNVEV (reference sequence). V shed 1 base and J shed 0 bases, with 13 bases lying between them.

Of note for this clone: At the DNA level, this CDR3 is encoded by other sequences in the same sample as well. The J gene is TRBJ2-7, the V gene TRBV4-2; 8 bases line up with TRBD2. CDR1 is LGHNA and CDR2 is YNFKEQ in the germline V gene. This CDR3 has 15 residues. Trimming took 0 bases from V and 0 from J; bases not matched to a gene: 1. CDR3 coding DNA: TGTGCCAGCAGCCAAGATCTAGCGGGCTCCTACGAGCAGTACTTC. The encoded protein is CASSQDLAGSYEQYF.

With regard to this clone: Different DNA sequences within this sample yield the same CDR3. The rearrangement uses TRBV7-2 and TRBJ2-3; TRBD2 agrees at 7 bases. This CDR3 spans 15 amino acids. Germline CDR1 and CDR2: SGHTA and FQGNSA. V dropped 1 base and J dropped 6; count of bases not matched to a gene: 7. Written as DNA, the CDR3 is TGTGCCAGCAGCTTAGAGGGGCGGGAGTTGGATACGCAGTATTTT. This translates into CASSLEGRELDTQYF.

The V gene is TRBV11-2, the J gene TRBJ1-1; D remains ambiguous. The CDR3 totals 15 residues. V was shortened by 5 bases and J by 5 bases, with 18 bases between the two germline ends. Germline V gene data show CDR1 as SGHAT and CDR2 as FQNNGV. CDR3 sequence reads: CASSIRFLIGTEAFF. The CDR3, as DNA: TGTGCCAGCAGCATCAGGTTTCTAATTGGGACTGAAGCTTTCTTT. Based on the CDR3 plus reference TRBV11-2 and TRBJ1-1, the full variable domain is EAGVAQSPRYKIIEKRQSVAFWCNPISGHATLYWYQQILGQGPKLLIQFQNNGVVDDSQLPKDRFSAERLKGVDSTLKIQPAKLEDSAVYLCASSIRFLIGTEAFFGQGTRLTVV.

This clone was recorded only once. The rearrangement uses TRBV28 and TRBJ2-1; 7 positions agree with TRBD2. V was pared by 7 bases and J by 5 bases, with 14 bases of the junction left unmatched. Germline lookup yields CDR1 MDHEN and CDR2 SYDVKM. The CDR3 is 16 residues long. The CDR3 loop reads CASTMGGETSHNEQFF. The CDR3 DNA reads TGTGCCAGCACCATGGGGGGGGAGACGTCCCACAATGAGCAGTTCTTC.

V is TRBV11-2 and J is TRBJ1-5, with D hard to call. Trimming removed 2 bases at V and 3 bases at J, with 5 bases between. The germline CDR1 and CDR2 sequences are SGHAT and FQNNGV. The CDR3 runs 13 residues. The CDR3 reads CASSLQLNQPQHF. The DNA for the CDR3 is TGTGCCAGCAGCTTACAGCTCAATCAGCCCCAGCATTTT.

This clone was seen only once. The chain carries TRBV5-6 and TRBJ2-7, with D possibly matching TRBD1 (8 bases). Trimming took 4 bases from V and 3 from J, leaving 14 bases between them. Germline-derived CDR1 and CDR2 are SGHDT and YYEEEE. The CDR3 sequence is 14 residues long. Here the CDR3 DNA reads TGTGCCAGCAGCCCTACAGGGGGGGGCTACGAGCAGTACTTC. Translated: CASSPTGGGYEQYF.

V and J are TRBV6-6 and TRBJ2-1, with 7 bases fitting TRBD2. CDR1 MNHNY and CDR2 SVGAGI come from the germline V gene (reference sequence). The ends lost 7 bases at V and 10 bases at J; junction bases unmatched: 16. The CDR3 loop spans 15 amino acids. CDR3: CASTKGGYAGVEQFF. The CDR3 bases are TGTGCCAGCACCAAAGGAGGGTACGCGGGAGTAGAGCAGTTCTTC.

This clone was found once. The chain joins TRBV28 to TRBJ2-1; 7 nucleotides align to TRBD2. Germline V gene data show CDR1 as MDHEN and CDR2 as SYDVKM. V dropped 2 bases and J dropped 2; count of bases not matched to a gene: 21. This CDR3 has 21 residues. In nucleotides, the CDR3 is TGTGCCAGCAGTTTAGCAGACTATGGCGGGAGATTAAGTCGGACCTACAATGAGCAGTTCTTC. Amino acid sequence: CASSLADYGGRLSRTYNEQFF.

V and J are TRBV29-1 and TRBJ2-7, with D perhaps TRBD1 or TRBD2 (5 bases each). Per germline, CDR1 SQVTM and CDR2 ANQGSEA. The CDR3 length is 12 residues. The ends were cut back, 7 bases at V and 6 bases at J, with 16 bases in the middle. CDR3 amino acids: CSAGRPQGEQYF. The CDR3 region has the DNA TGCAGCGCGGGGCGCCCGCAGGGCGAGCAGTACTTC.

The CDR3 DNA is TGCGCCAGCAGCTTACCCCTAGCGGGAGATATGGGTTACAATGAGCAGTTCTTC. As protein: CASSLPLAGDMGYNEQFF. The rearrangement links TRBV5-1 to TRBJ2-1; TRBD2 aligns across 10 bases. The CDR3 spans 18 residues. Germline assignment: CDR1 SGHRS and CDR2 YFSETQ. The V segment lost 2 bases and the J segment 4 bases; nucleotides outside the gene matches: 12.

The chain is built from TRBV7-2 and TRBJ2-3, with no clear D. The CDR3 has 13 residues. Germline V CDR1 and CDR2: SGHTA, FQGNSA. V lost 5 bases and J lost 2, with 8 bases in between. The CDR3, as DNA: TGTGCCAGCAGCCCCCGGTACACAGATACGCAGTATTTT. Translation gives CASSPRYTDTQYF.

The chain links TRBV5-5 to TRBJ2-1; perhaps TRBD1 as D (5 bases). This CDR3 is 14 amino acids long. Per the germline V gene, CDR1 is SGHKS and CDR2 is YYEKEE (reference sequence). The V gene lost 4 bases and the J gene lost 8 bases, with 16 bases spanning the gap. CDR3 DNA: TGTGCCAGCAGCACCGGACCACCCAGGGATGAGCAGTTCTTC. Protein: CASSTGPPRDEQFF.

CDR3 loop: CASSPTGLSYEQYF. The DNA of the CDR3 is TGTGCCAGCTCACCGACAGGGTTGTCATACGAGCAGTACTTC. The rearrangement links TRBV18 to TRBJ2-7, with 7 bases that match TRBD1. Trimming at V came to 3 bases and at J to 4 bases, leaving 6 bases not matched to a gene. CDR3 length equals 14 residues. CDR1 is KGHSH and CDR2 is LQKENI in the germline V gene.

In DNA, the CDR3 is TGCGCCAGCAGCCTCAGACTAGCGGAGACCACAGATACGCAGTATTTT. It yields the protein CASSLRLAETTDTQYF. V is TRBV5-1 and J is TRBJ2-3; 9 nucleotides agree with TRBD2. Germline V lookup: CDR1 SGHRS, CDR2 YFSETQ. The CDR3 runs 16 residues. Trimming took 4 bases from V and 2 from J; bases not matched to a gene: 8.